This passage covers 9 T cell receptor beta chains from one sample sequenced in a study of T cell changes during pregnancy in multiple sclerosis (dated by TCRdb to 2018 to 2020). Libraries were built with the immunoSEQ multiplex PCR assay. This is the immuneACCESS table as TCRdb keeps it, with only in-frame sequences that have V and J called. A part of the clones is gone; compared with another copy, unresolved V genes explain less than half, and the rest is unexplained. For this sample the table gives 90,000 to 120,000 clones, of which approximately 90% were detected only once. About 1.3% of the sample rests with the top ten. Sequenced here: peripheral blood, sampled in the second trimester of pregnancy. These receptors came from a female donor with multiple sclerosis, enrolled in a pregnancy study.

The J gene is TRBJ1-6, the V gene TRBV7-2; TRBD1 matches at 9 bases. Germline V gives CDR1 SGHTA, CDR2 FQGNSA. V shed 3 bases, J shed 10 bases, and the junction held 4 bases outside the gene matches. The CDR3 is 14 residues long. The CDR3 nucleotides read TGTGCCAGCAGCTTGGGGACAGGGTCCTCACCCCTCCACTTT. Amino acid sequence: CASSLGTGSSPLHF.

The rearrangement links TRBV18 to TRBJ2-4; 7 bases align to TRBD1. The germline V gene has CDR1 KGHSH and CDR2 LQKENI. The trim removed 0 bases at V and 2 bases at J, leaving 4 bases unmatched. This CDR3 has 16 amino acids. CDR3 bases: TGTGCCAGCTCACCACCTAACAGGGGATCCAAAAACATTCAGTACTTC. Translation gives CASSPPNRGSKNIQYF.

The CDR3 DNA sequence: TGTGCCAGCAGCTTGGGCGGGATAAACAATGAGCAGTTCTTC. Translation gives CASSLGGINNEQFF. The chain uses TRBV7-6 and TRBJ2-1; possibly TRBD2 for D (6 bases). The germline gives CDR1 SGHVS, CDR2 FNYEAQ. The CDR3 extends over 14 amino acids. V was cut by 3 bases and J by 5 bases, with 11 bases left in between.

J is TRBJ1-4 and V is TRBV30, with 7 bases identical to TRBD1. The CDR3 is 13 residues long. Trimming removed 5 bases from V and 3 bases from J; junction bases left unmatched: 3. Germline values: CDR1 GTSNPN, CDR2 SVGIG (reference sequence). CDR3 in amino acids: CAWGQVSNEKLFF. CDR3 bases: TGTGCCTGGGGACAGGTTTCTAATGAAAAACTGTTTTTT.

This clone occurred once. The genes are TRBV7-2 and TRBJ2-5; 10 bases match TRBD1. The germline gives CDR1 SGHTA, CDR2 FQGNSA. The CDR3 covers 15 residues. V dropped 5 bases and J dropped 5; count of bases not matched to a gene: 8. The CDR3: CASSPQTGGLETQYF. The CDR3 DNA reads as TGTGCCAGCAGCCCACAGACAGGGGGCCTGGAGACCCAGTACTTC.

This clone appeared a few times. In nucleotides, the CDR3 is TGCAGCATATCGGCGGGGTCCGGGGGCTACACCTTC. As protein: CSISAGSGGYTF. The chain has TRBV29-1 and TRBJ1-2, with D uncertain. Between the trimmed V and J ends, which lost 8 bases and 8 bases, there was a span of 18 bases. In germline, CDR1 is SQVTM, CDR2 ANQGSEA. The CDR3 spans 12 residues. Filled out from reference TRBV29-1 and TRBJ1-2, the complete variable domain reads SAVISQKPSRDICQRGTSLTIQCQVDSQVTMMFWYRQQPGQSLTLIATANQGSEATYESGFVIDKFPISRPNLTFSTLTVSNMSPEDSSIYLCSISAGSGGYTFGSGTRLTVV.

This sequence joins TRBV2 and TRBJ2-1, with TRBD1 matching over 10 bases. The junction had 7 bases not matched to a gene; V was cut back by 8 bases and J by 6 bases. CDR3 size: 14 residues. Germline V CDR1 and CDR2: SNHLY, FYNNEI. CDR3: CASSTRDRGNEQFF. For the CDR3, the DNA is TGTGCCAGCTCCACCCGGGACAGGGGCAATGAGCAGTTCTTC.

The CDR3 DNA sequence: TGTGCCAGCAGATCGACAGGGCGGGAGACCCAGTACTTC. Its protein is CASRSTGRETQYF. This chain joins TRBV5-8 and TRBJ2-5; 7 positions match TRBD1. This CDR3 comprises 13 residues. Trimming took 5 bases from V and 5 from J; bases not matched to a gene: 6. The germline gives CDR1 SGHTS, CDR2 YDEGEE.

The V call is TRBV4-2, the J call TRBJ2-7; 9 bases line up with TRBD2. The CDR3 totals 17 residues. CDR1 is LGHNA and CDR2 is YNFKEQ in the germline V gene. V shed 3 bases and J 2 bases; nucleotides not matched to a gene: 11. The CDR3 sequence: CASSQAQRGATPYEQYF. CDR3 bases: TGTGCCAGCAGCCAGGCTCAGCGGGGGGCCACCCCCTACGAGCAGTACTTC.